The T cell receptor (beta chain) under discussion was sequenced for a study of technical replicates of blood from several donors. The CDR3 runs to 14 residues. Germline assignment: CDR1 MDHEN and CDR2 SYDVKM. Deletions cut 6 bases from V and 10 bases from J, with 19 bases between. Libraries were prepared by immunoSEQ multiplex PCR; TCRdb keeps only in-frame clonotypes and omits some of them. The sample has about 82,000 clones; under 96% are singletons. The chain couples TRBV28 to TRBJ2-1; D may be TRBD2 (6 bases). This sequence originates from a human donor in good health. The sample taken for sequencing was T cells isolated from PBMCs. The CDR3 region has the DNA TGTGCCAGCAGCCCGACATTCACTAGCAGCGAGCAGTTCTTC. Its translation: CASSPTFTSSEQFF.